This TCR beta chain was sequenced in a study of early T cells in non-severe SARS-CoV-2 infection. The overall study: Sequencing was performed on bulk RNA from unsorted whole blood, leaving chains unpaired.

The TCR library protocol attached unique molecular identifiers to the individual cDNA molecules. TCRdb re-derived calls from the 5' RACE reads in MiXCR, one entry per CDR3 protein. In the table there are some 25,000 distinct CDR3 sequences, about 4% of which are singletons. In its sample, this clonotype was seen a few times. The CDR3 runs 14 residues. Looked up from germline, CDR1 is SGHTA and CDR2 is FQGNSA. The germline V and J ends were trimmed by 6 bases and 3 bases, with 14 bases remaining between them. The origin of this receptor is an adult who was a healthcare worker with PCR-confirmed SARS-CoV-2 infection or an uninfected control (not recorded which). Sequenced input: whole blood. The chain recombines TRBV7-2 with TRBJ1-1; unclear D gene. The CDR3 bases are TGTGCCAGCAGAGGGAGGTGGGCGGACACTGAAGCTTTCTTT. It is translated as CASRGRWADTEAFF.